The subject of this entry is one TCR beta chain. Its recognized antigen is unknown. No base quality information exists; no much larger clone differs at one position. These data come from a study of tumor-infiltrating lymphocytes in primary liver carcinoma listed by TCRdb under 2017. Describing the broader study: The five patients, three men and two women aged 30 to 69 years, had hepatocellular carcinoma (four) or combined HCC and intrahepatic cholangiocarcinoma (one). Tumors of the five patients were stage T1-T3 N0M0 with maximum diameters of 4.2 to 10 cm. A total of about 35 specimens from 5 patients underwent TCRbeta repertoire sequencing, comprising around 25 tumor regions, 5 adjacent noncancerous liver tissues and 5 peripheral blood samples. Reproducibility between technical replicate repertoires was high, with correlation coefficients above 0.95 and mean shared-clone rates approximately 0.88. Across five regions of each liver tumor, along with adjacent normal tissue and blood, the study brought together TCRbeta repertoire sequencing, expression microarrays and whole-exome sequencing. Each sample produced about 3.65 to 7.13 million productive TCRbeta reads, and read depth showed no significant difference between tissue types. To link TCRbeta repertoire diversity with the local molecular phenotype, the 25 or so tumor region samples were profiled using Agilent mRNA microarrays. General study outcomes and caveats: The study included only five patients, and the authors note findings should be validated in a larger study. Comparison of CD4+ and CD8+ T cell repertoires was precluded by the use of bulk unsorted samples. Because only the TCR beta chain was sequenced and unpaired alpha chains were not captured, true repertoire diversity is likely underestimated. The top 250 clones accounted for a significantly greater share of the repertoire in tumors than in blood (p = 0.039). Only roughly 7-24% of top clones appeared in all five regions of a tumor, which suggests that tumor-infiltrating T cells are spatially heterogeneous. Consistent with antigen-driven expansion, pairs of tumor regions showed higher repertoire overlap (mean roughly 36%) than either tumor-adjacent pairs (about 17%) or tumor-blood pairs (about 15%).

Total RNA and DNA were co-extracted from about 20-30 mg of bulk tissue with the AllPrep DNA/RNA mini kit, without cell sorting. Between November 2015 and early 2016, roughly 5 patients in China with histopathologically diagnosed primary liver carcinoma had their tumors surgically resected. Chronic HBV infection was present in the patients, and the patients were treatment-naive at sampling. Five spatially separated regions were sampled per tumor: superior, inferior, left-lateral and right-lateral poles, plus the tumor centre. More than 85% viable tumor cells were found by histology in every tumor sample. Pieces of fresh tumor and adjacent tissue were cut in half, with one half kept in RNAlater at -80 degrees C and the other half sent for histology. Using a constant-region primer and ProtoScript II reverse transcriptase, TCRbeta-specific cDNA was reverse-transcribed from approximately 0.5 ug total RNA. Construction of the TCRbeta libraries relied on three nested rounds of multiplex PCR, following a slightly modified ARM-PCR procedure. Each of the first two PCR rounds ran for 9 to 11 cycles using multiplex TRBV1-TRBV30 forward primers together with a Cbeta reverse primer. A final 25-cycle PCR with Deep VentR polymerase added sample barcodes and Illumina adapters. Amplicons of 200-500 bp were gel-purified with a QIAquick gel extraction kit before sequencing. An Illumina HiSeq 2500 was used to sequence the TCRbeta amplicons with 250-bp paired-end reads. Turning to the authors' computational methods: Reads were quality-trimmed with Trimmomatic v0.33, and paired reads were merged with FLASH v1.2.11 to recover full CDR3 sequences. V, D and J germline segments were assigned to the rearranged TCRbeta sequences using MiGEC v1.2.1b. Clonotype statistics and Shannon-Wiener diversity indices were computed with VDJtools v1.0.0. To cut down on sampling bias, every analysis after diversity analysis relied on just the 250 most abundant clonotypes from each sample. In TCRdb, the public reads were trimmed at Q25 with fastp and aligned with MiXCR, with productive beta chains retained. For every CDR3 protein sequence, its rows merge into one entry that carries the most common genes and DNA. The V and J calls and clone size are TCRdb's, not the authors'. This sample gives roughly 80,000 distinct CDR3 sequences in total; 70% to 75% of them show up just once. About an eighth of the sample lies in the top ten.

Reading from cysteine to phenylalanine, the CDR3 counts 16 amino acids. Here the CDR3 DNA is all that survives: 48 bases in frame from base 1. CDR1 DFQATT and CDR2 SNEGSKA are derived from the germline V gene (reference sequence). V is cut by 5 bases and J by 2 bases, and the space between the germline ends is 20 bases. The clonotype comes from a woman between 55 and 75 years old with primary liver carcinoma and hepatitis B virus infection. Material for sequencing was liver tumor tissue from sampling region 4. The sample's cell subset or site label, decoded: tumor region T4, right-lateral pole. This chain joins TRBV20-1 to TRBJ2-3; the D gene is perhaps TRBD2, on 5 matching bases. The CDR3 region has the sequence CSALLTSSSYTDTQYF. The bases read TGCAGTGCTCTACTGACTTCTAGCAGCTACACAGATACGCAGTATTTT.